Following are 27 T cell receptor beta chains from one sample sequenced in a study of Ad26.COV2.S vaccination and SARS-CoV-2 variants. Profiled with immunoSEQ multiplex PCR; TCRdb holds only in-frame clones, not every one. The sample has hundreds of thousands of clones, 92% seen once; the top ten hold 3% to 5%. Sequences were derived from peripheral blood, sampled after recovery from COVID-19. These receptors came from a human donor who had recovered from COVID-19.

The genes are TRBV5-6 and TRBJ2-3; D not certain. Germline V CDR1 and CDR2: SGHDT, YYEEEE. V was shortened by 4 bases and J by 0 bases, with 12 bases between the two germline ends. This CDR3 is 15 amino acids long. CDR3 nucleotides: TGTGCCAGCAGCCCTGACTTAGATAGCACAGATACGCAGTATTTT. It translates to CASSPDLDSTDTQYF.

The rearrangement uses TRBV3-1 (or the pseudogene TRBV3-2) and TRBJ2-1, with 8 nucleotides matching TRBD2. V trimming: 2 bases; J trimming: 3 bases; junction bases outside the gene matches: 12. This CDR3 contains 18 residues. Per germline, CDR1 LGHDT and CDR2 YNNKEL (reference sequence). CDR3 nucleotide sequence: TGTGCCAGCAGCCAAAGGGTTGACGGGACTAGATTCTACAATGAGCAGTTCTTC. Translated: CASSQRVDGTRFYNEQFF.

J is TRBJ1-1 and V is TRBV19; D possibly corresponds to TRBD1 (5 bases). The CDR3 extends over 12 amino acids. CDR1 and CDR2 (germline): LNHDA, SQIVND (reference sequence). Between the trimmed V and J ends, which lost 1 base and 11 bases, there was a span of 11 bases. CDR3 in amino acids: CASSIGDLEAFF. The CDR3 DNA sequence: TGTGCCAGTAGTATAGGGGACCTGGAGGCTTTCTTT.

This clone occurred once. The DNA for the CDR3 is TGTGCCAGCAGTTCTCCACAGGGCCCCCATTTCCAAGAGACCCAGTACTTC. Translation: CASSSPQGPHFQETQYF. This rearrangement joins TRBV7-2 to TRBJ2-5; weak D call: TRBD1 (6 bases). Per germline, CDR1 SGHTA and CDR2 FQGNSA. This CDR3 contains 17 residues. V lost 6 bases and J 1 base, leaving 21 bases between the germline ends.

CDR3 protein: CATSRDVGFYEQYF. The CDR3 bases are TGTGCCACCAGCAGAGATGTTGGGTTCTACGAGCAGTACTTC. The chain is built from TRBV15 and TRBJ2-7; D is unresolved. Germline V lookup: CDR1 LNHNV, CDR2 YYDKDF (reference sequence). Trimming shortened V by 0 bases and J by 3 bases, and 9 bases separated the two germline ends. The CDR3 is 14 amino acids. Supplemented by reference TRBV15 and TRBJ2-7, the full variable domain reads DAMVIQNPRYQVTQFGKPVTLSCSQTLNHNVMYWYQQKSSQAPKLLFHYYDKDFNNEADTPDNFQSRRPNTSFCFLDIRSPGLGDTAMYLCATSRDVGFYEQYFGPGTRLTVT.

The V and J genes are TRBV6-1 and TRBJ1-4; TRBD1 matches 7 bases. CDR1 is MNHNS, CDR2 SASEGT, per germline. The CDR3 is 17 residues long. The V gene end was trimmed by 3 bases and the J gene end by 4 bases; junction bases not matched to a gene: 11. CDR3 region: CASSEGRTGAVNEKLFF. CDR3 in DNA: TGTGCCAGCAGTGAGGGACGAACAGGGGCTGTTAATGAAAAACTGTTTTTT.

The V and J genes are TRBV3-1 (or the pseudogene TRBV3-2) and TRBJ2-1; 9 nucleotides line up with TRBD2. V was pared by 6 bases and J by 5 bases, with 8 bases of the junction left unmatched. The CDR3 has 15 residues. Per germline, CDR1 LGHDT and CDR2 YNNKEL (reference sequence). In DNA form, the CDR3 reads TGTGCCAGCAGAAAAAGCGGGGGGTATAACAATGAGCAGTTCTTC. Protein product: CASRKSGGYNNEQFF.

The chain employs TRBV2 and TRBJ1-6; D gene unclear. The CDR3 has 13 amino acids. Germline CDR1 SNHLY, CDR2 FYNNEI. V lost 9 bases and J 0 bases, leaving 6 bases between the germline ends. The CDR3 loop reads CASLGSYNSPLHF. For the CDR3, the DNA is TGTGCCAGTTTGGGCTCCTATAATTCACCCCTCCACTTT.

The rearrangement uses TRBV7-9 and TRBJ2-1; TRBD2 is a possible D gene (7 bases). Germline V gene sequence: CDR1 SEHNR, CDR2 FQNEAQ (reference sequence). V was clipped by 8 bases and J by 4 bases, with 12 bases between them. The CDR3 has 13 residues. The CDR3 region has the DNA TGTGCCAGCCGGGGGGCCCAGTACAATGAGCAGTTCTTC. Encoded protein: CASRGAQYNEQFF. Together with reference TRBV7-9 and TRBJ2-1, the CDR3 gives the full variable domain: DTGVSQNPRHKITKRGQNVTFRCDPISEHNRLYWYRQTLGQGPEFLTYFQNEAQLEKSRLLSDRFSAERPKGSFSTLEIQRTEQGDSAMYLCASRGAQYNEQFFGPGTRLTVL.

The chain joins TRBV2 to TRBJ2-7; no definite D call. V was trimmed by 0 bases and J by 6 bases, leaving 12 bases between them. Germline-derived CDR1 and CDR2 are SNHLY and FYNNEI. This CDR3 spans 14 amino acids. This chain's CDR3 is CASSEAEWNSEQYF. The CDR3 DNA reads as TGTGCCAGCAGTGAAGCGGAGTGGAATAGCGAGCAGTACTTC.

CDR3 in DNA: TGTGCCAGCAGCTTGAACGGAGCTGTAGAAAAACTGTTTTTT. It encodes CASSLNGAVEKLFF. This chain connects TRBV5-6 to TRBJ1-4; no reliable D call. The CDR3 length is 14 residues. The germline V and J ends were trimmed by 1 base and 8 bases, with 12 bases remaining between them. In germline, CDR1 is SGHDT, CDR2 YYEEEE.

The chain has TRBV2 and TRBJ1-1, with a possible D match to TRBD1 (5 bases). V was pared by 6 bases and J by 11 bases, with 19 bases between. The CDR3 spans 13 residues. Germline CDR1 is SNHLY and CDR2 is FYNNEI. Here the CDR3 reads CASSLIAGKGAFF. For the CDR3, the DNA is TGTGCCAGCAGCCTGATTGCGGGGAAGGGGGCTTTCTTT.

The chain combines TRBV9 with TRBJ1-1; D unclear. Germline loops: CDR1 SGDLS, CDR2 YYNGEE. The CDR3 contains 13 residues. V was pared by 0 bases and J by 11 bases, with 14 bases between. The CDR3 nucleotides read TGTGCCAGCAGCGTAGCAGACGGAAGGTACGCTTTCTTT. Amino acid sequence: CASSVADGRYAFF.

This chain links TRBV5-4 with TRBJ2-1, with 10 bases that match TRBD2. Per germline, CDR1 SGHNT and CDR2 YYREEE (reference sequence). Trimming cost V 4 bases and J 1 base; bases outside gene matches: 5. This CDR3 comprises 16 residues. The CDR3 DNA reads TGTGCCAGCAGCGCCAGCGGGGGGGTATCCTACAATGAGCAGTTCTTC. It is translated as CASSASGGVSYNEQFF. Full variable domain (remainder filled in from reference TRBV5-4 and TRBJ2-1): ETGVTQSPTHLIKTRGQQVTLRCSSQSGHNTVSWYQQALGQGPQFIFQYYREEENGRGNFPPRFSGLQFPNYSSELNVNALELDDSALYLCASSASGGVSYNEQFFGPGTRLTVL.

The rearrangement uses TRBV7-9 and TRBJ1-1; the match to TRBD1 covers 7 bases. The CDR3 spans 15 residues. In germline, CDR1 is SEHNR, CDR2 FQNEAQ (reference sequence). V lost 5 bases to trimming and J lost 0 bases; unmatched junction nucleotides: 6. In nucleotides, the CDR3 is TGTGCCAGCAGCACCGCGGGACAGTTGAACACTGAAGCTTTCTTT. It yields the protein CASSTAGQLNTEAFF.

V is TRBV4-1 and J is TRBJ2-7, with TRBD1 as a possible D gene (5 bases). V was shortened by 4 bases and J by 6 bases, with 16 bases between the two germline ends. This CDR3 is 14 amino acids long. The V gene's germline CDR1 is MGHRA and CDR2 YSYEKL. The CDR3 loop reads CASSRLGQGFEQYF. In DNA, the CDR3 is TGCGCCAGCAGCCGCCTGGGGCAGGGCTTCGAGCAGTACTTC.

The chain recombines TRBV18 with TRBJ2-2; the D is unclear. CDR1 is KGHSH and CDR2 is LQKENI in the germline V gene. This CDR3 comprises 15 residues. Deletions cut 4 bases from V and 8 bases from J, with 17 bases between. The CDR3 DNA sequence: TGTGCCAGCTCACAGACGGACCCTCAAGCGGGGGAGCTGTTTTTT. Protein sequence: CASSQTDPQAGELFF.

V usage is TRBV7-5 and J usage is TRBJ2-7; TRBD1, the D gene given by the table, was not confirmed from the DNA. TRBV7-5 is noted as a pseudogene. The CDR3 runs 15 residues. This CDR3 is CARSHGGGGLYEQYF. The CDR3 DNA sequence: TGTGCCAGAAGCCACGGAGGAGGGGGCTTATACGAGCAGTACTTC.

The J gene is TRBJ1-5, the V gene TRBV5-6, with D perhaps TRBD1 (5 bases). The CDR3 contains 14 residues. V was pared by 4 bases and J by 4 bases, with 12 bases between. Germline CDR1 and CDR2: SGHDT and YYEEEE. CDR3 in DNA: TGTGCCAGCAGCAGGGACGGTAGGAATCAGCCCCAGCATTTT. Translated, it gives CASSRDGRNQPQHF.

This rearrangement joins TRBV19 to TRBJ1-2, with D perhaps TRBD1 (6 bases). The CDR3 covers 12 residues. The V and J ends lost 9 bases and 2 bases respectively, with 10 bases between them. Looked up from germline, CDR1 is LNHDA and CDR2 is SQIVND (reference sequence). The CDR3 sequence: CASTTGNYGYTF. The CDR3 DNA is TGTGCCAGCACTACAGGGAACTATGGCTACACCTTC.

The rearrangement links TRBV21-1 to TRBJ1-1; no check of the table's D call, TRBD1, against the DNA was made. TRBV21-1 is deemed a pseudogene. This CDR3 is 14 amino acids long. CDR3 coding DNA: TGTGCCAGCAGCAGCCGGGACAGGGAGACTGAAGCTTTCTTT. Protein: CASSSRDRETEAFF.

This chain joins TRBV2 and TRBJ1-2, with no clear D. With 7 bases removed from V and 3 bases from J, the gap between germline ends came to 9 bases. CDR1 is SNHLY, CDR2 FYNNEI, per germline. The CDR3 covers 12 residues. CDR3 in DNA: TGTGCCAGCACCGGCAGTCACTATGGCTACACCTTC. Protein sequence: CASTGSHYGYTF.

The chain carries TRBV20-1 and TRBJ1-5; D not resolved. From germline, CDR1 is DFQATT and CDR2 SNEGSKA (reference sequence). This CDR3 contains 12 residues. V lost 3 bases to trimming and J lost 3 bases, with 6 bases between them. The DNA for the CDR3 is TGCAGTGCTAGTCTACCCAATCAGCCCCAGCATTTT. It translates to CSASLPNQPQHF.

The CDR3 loop is CATSRDRANYGYTF. The CDR3 DNA reads as TGTGCCACCAGCAGAGATCGGGCTAACTATGGCTACACCTTC. The J gene is TRBJ1-2, the V gene TRBV15; no reliable D call. V was pared by 0 bases and J by 0 bases, with 5 bases between. CDR1 and CDR2 from the germline V gene are LNHNV and YYDKDF (reference sequence). This CDR3 has 14 amino acids.

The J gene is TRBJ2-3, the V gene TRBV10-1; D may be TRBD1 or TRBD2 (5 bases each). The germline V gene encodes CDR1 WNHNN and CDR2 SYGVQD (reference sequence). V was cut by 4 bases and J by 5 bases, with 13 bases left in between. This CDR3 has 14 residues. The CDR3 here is CASSGPGARDTQYF. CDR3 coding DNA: TGCGCCAGCAGTGGCCCCGGGGCGAGAGATACGCAGTATTTT.

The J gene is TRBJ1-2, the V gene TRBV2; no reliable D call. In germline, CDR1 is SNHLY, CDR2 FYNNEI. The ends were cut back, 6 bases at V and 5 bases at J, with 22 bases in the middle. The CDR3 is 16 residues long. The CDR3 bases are TGTGCCAGCAGAGAAAGTTTATTGGAGGGATTATATGGCTACACCTTC. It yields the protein CASRESLLEGLYGYTF.

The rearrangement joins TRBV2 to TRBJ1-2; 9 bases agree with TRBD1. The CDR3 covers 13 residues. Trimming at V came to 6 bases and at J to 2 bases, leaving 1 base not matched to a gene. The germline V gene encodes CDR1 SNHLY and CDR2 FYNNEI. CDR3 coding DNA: TGTGCCAGCAGGACAGGGGGAAACTATGGCTACACCTTC. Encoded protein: CASRTGGNYGYTF.